The clone carrying this T cell receptor beta chain was observed once. No antigen is known for it. A much larger clone lies a single base off, so this may be a read error. These data come from a study of T cells in Graves' hyperthyroidism and ophthalmopathy. Notes on the study in general: Ophthalmopathy, which appeared later, was predicted by the model a median roughly 6.4 months before onset.

Template material for amplifying TCR beta CDR3 regions consisted of RNA transcripts. A set of HTBI primers served as the primers for a first-round RT-PCR of the TCR CDR3. In TCRdb, the multiplex PCR reads were re-called with MiXCR into one record per CDR3 protein. The sample has hundreds of thousands of distinct CDR3 sequences, over 35% seen once; the top ten hold around 30%. The V end lost 3 bases, the J end lost 5 bases, and 10 bases lay between the germline ends. This CDR3 comprises 14 residues. Per germline, CDR1 SGHAT and CDR2 FQNNGV. The receptor was derived from a woman between 35 and 50 years old with Graves' hyperthyroidism. The genes are TRBV11-2 and TRBJ1-4; TRBD1 is a possible D gene (5 bases). Input material: blood. CDR3 amino acids: CASSFVRGNEKLFF. CDR3 nucleotide sequence: TGTGCCAGCAGCTTCGTAAGGGGAAATGAAAAACTGTTTTTT.